This is a list of T cell receptor beta chains from one sample in a study of regulatory T cells in long-lasting Graves disease. TCRdb itself ran the multiplex PCR reads through MiXCR, one entry per CDR3 protein. The table shows 600,000 to 800,000 distinct CDR3 sequences, with 25% to 35% occurring only once. The sequenced sample was peripheral blood mononuclear cells (PBMCs), obtained when the disease was refractory, from a patient treated with antithyroid drugs. Receptors originate from a female donor with Graves disease. CDR3s include the opening cysteine and the closing phenylalanine or tryptophan. The order of the fields is clone size, J gene, V gene, D gene, CDR3 protein, CDR3 DNA. A D gene is named only where the DNA matches it firmly. Some rows have no size entry. The others give once, few or many, or a class for an expanded clone.

few	TRBJ2-7	TRBV29-1	TRBD2	CSVYSGGGSGEQYF	TGCAGCGTTTATAGCGGGGGGGGATCGGGAGAGCAGTACTTC
many	TRBJ2-7	TRBV14	-	CASSQSADGAYEQYF	TGTGCCAGCAGCCAATCCGCGGACGGAGCCTACGAGCAGTACTTC
-	TRBJ2-7	TRBV7-2	TRBD1	CASSFPGGAYEQYF	TGTGCCAGCAGCTTTCCAGGGGGAGCCTACGAGCAGTACTTC
few	TRBJ2-5	TRBV7-9	-	CASSLAQQGETQYF	TGTGCCAGCAGCTTAGCCCAGCAAGGAGAGACCCAGTACTTC
few	TRBJ1-2	TRBV5-1	-	CASSLVSPTGNYGYTF	TGCGCCAGCAGCTTGGTCTCCCCCACAGGGAATTATGGCTACACCTTC
few	TRBJ2-7	TRBV12-3/TRBV12-4	TRBD1	CASSLVGQGNYEQYF	TGTGCCAGCAGTTTAGTTGGACAGGGAAACTACGAGCAGTACTTC
few	TRBJ2-5	TRBV7-9	TRBD2	CASSRTLGLAGGETQYF	TGTGCCAGCAGCAGAACCCTGGGTCTAGCGGGAGGAGAGACCCAGTACTTC
-	TRBJ1-5	TRBV5-4	-	CASSFGTDRNQPQHF	TGTGCCAGCAGCTTCGGGACCGACAGAAATCAGCCCCAGCATTTT
-	TRBJ2-2	TRBV3-1	-	CASSQDWARANTGELFF	TGTGCCAGCAGCCAAGATTGGGCCAGAGCGAACACCGGGGAGCTGTTTTTT
-	TRBJ2-7	TRBV5-6	-	CASSLALSHEQYF	TGTGCCAGCAGCTTGGCCTTATCTCACGAGCAGTACTTC
once	TRBJ1-1	TRBV4-1	-	CASSQVSPRGGTEAFF	TGCGCCAGCAGCCAAGTCTCCCCCAGGGGTGGGACTGAAGCTTTCTTT
-	TRBJ1-1	TRBV9	-	CASSVASGFNEAFF	TGTGCCAGCAGCGTGGCCTCAGGGTTTAATGAAGCTTTCTTT
few	TRBJ2-7	TRBV19	TRBD2	CASSRGLAGAVYEQYF	TGTGCCAGTAGTAGGGGACTAGCGGGAGCAGTTTACGAGCAGTACTTC
-	TRBJ1-1	TRBV20-1	TRBD1	CSARPLRDRPDTEAFF	TGCAGTGCTCGACCCCTGCGGGACAGGCCCGACACTGAAGCTTTCTTT
many	TRBJ2-6	TRBV28	-	CASSLRQHSGANVLTF	TGTGCCAGCAGTTTACGGCAGCACTCTGGGGCCAACGTCCTGACTTTC
-	TRBJ1-1	TRBV19	-	CAATGYTEAFF	TGTGCGGCTACAGGGTACACTGAAGCTTTCTTT
-	TRBJ2-7	TRBV7-9	-	CASSFPLGAGEGSYEQYF	TGTGCCAGCAGCTTTCCTCTTGGGGCAGGGGAAGGCTCCTACGAGCAGTACTTC
-	TRBJ2-7	TRBV20-1	TRBD1	CSAREGTVTYEQYF	TGCAGTGCTAGAGAGGGGACAGTAACCTACGAGCAGTACTTC
-	TRBJ2-1	TRBV7-2	-	CASSLRQSSYNEQFF	TGTGCCAGCAGCTTGAGGCAGTCTAGCTACAATGAGCAGTTCTTC
many	TRBJ2-7	TRBV11-2	TRBD1	CASSLVGTGYEQYF	TGTGCCAGCAGCTTAGTTGGGACAGGCTACGAGCAGTACTTC
many	TRBJ1-5	TRBV12-3/TRBV12-4	-	CASSFGQSNQPQHF	TGTGCCAGCAGTTTTGGACAGAGCAATCAGCCCCAGCATTTT
few	TRBJ1-6	TRBV11-2	-	CASSSPRGRNSPLHF	TGTGCCAGCAGCTCGCCGCGGGGGCGTAATTCACCCCTCCACTTT
few	TRBJ1-2	TRBV29-1	-	CSVGIGVEYGYTF	TGCAGCGTTGGTATAGGGGTCGAGTATGGCTACACCTTC
few	TRBJ2-3	TRBV12-3/TRBV12-4	-	CASKISDFTDTQYF	TGTGCCAGCAAGATTTCGGACTTCACAGATACGCAGTATTTT
-	TRBJ2-1	TRBV5-1	-	CASSTGSANNEQFF	TGCGCCAGTTCAACCGGGAGCGCCAACAATGAGCAGTTCTTC
-	TRBJ2-7	TRBV19	-	CASSIEGATYEQHF	TGTGCCAGTAGTATAGAGGGGGCTACCTACGAGCAGCACTTC
-	TRBJ1-5	TRBV27	TRBD1	CASSFSGTGLGNSNQPQHF	TGTGCCAGCAGTTTTAGCGGGACAGGGCTCGGGAATAGCAATCAGCCCCAGCATTTT